These T cell receptor beta chains were read from a single sample in a study of cytomegalovirus exposure and HLA in healthy donors. Method: immunoSEQ multiplex PCR; TCRdb's copy keeps in-frame clones and lacks some. The sample includes 150,000 to 200,000 clones, 60% to 80% of them seen just once. Specimen: PBMCs. These receptor sequences come from a man aged 60 to 69 in good health and CMV-seronegative. The conserved cysteine and the conserved F or W are not part of the CDR3 here. Expanded clones get a size class; other rows say once, few or many, or leave the size out.

v_call clone_size cdr3_aa
TRBV21-1 - ASSPCGGAFNEQF
TRBV4-1 - ASSQVAGPTWDGQF
TRBV29-1 - SVVRQVNTEAF
TRBV21-1 - ASSATLSPVRGPTSCTDTQY
TRBV7-7 - ASSEGRGGTDTQY
TRBV7-9 few ASSLTSGDNEQF
TRBV18 - ASSPPREGKDEKLF
TRBV6-1 - ASSGTGGPYGYT
TRBV7-2 - ASSQPGLWDYGYT
TRBV13 - ASSFGGQEGSPLH
TRBV18 - ASSPRQGQNTGELF
TRBV6-1 - ASSASTEYFQPQN
TRBV10-3 few AISDDRGINRNTIY
TRBV7-6 - ASSLGGGLTGELF
TRBV6-1 - ASKAGYTEAF
TRBV19 - ASSLQMTSTDTQY
TRBV10-3 - AITERSSSDTQY
TRBV4-1 - ASSQYGQGPTGELF
TRBV18 few ASSPREGSYNEQF
TRBV6-5 - ASSYGGVVGNEQF
TRBV9 - ASSLLGIAGGSYNEQF
TRBV5-4 - ASSLARGTSGNTIY
TRBV5-8 - ASSFGQGLNIQY
TRBV11-3 few ASSDTGGSYNEQF
TRBV6-1 - ASRQGQGIVVYT
TRBV28 - ASSSPGTGGETQY
TRBV5-3 once ASHLPGRLAVYEQY
TRBV10-3 - AISEELGGGNQPQH
TRBV5-1 - ASSASTGLNTEAF
TRBV6-5 - ASRSGIGTEAF
TRBV7-9 - SSSFLTDRQY
TRBV11-1 once ASSEFRGGPQH
TRBV6-5 - ASSSEGAATNEKLF
TRBV12-1 - ASSREAGQYYEQY
TRBV30 - AWSVEGQLNYGYT
TRBV7-6 few ASSLASGSRSYEQY
TRBV28 - ASSSTGRDSPLH
TRBV10-2 - ASADSSEYEQY
TRBV5-1 once ASSLAGLGAETQY